These T cell receptor beta chains were read from a single sample in a study of T cell responses to AZD1222 COVID-19 vaccine. The assay was immunoSEQ multiplex PCR, and TCRdb's table has in-frame clones only and misses some. The table records approximately 160,000 clones, 90% of them present only once. Sequencing used peripheral blood, obtained on day 0 of AZD1222 vaccination. Receptors originate from an adult in good health. The CDR3 runs from the conserved cysteine through the conserved F or W. D genes are given only for firm matches. Not every row has a clone size; where given, it reads once, few, many or a size class.

TRBJ2-1,TRBD2,TRBV6-6,-,TGTGCCAGCAGTTACCTCGGGGGGTCTTACAATGAGCAGTTCTTC,CASSYLGGSYNEQFF
TRBJ1-2,-,TRBV15,-,TGTGCCACCAGCCCCCGCGAAACCGAAACAGGGATCTATGGCTACACCTTC,CATSPRETETGIYGYTF
TRBJ1-1,TRBD1,TRBV14,-,TGTGCCAGCAGCCCGGACAGGGTTCGGGGAGCTTTCTTT,CASSPDRVRGAFF
TRBJ1-1,TRBD1,TRBV19,-,TGTGCCAGTAGAGGACAGGGTTGGAACACTGAAGCTTTCTTT,CASRGQGWNTEAFF
TRBJ1-2,-,TRBV2,few,TGTGCCAGCACTGAGACAGGCCGCTATGGCTACACCTTC,CASTETGRYGYTF
TRBJ2-3,-,TRBV7-9,-,TGTGCCAGCAGCCACAAACCCACAGATACGCAGTATTTT,CASSHKPTDTQYF
TRBJ2-7,-,TRBV7-2,-,TGTGCCAGCAGCTTTATCGGTTCAGACCTCTACGAGCAGTACTTC,CASSFIGSDLYEQYF
TRBJ1-1,TRBD1,TRBV30,-,TGTGCCTGGAGTGTACGGCCAGGGACAGGGGGTGTAGGCACTGAAGCTTTCTTT,CAWSVRPGTGGVGTEAFF
TRBJ2-1,TRBD2,TRBV5-3,-,TGTGCCAGAAGTCCCTCCAGGCGGGGGGGCCCTTTGGATTGGAATGAGCAGTTCTTC,CARSPSRRGGPLDWNEQFF
TRBJ1-2,-,TRBV19,-,TGTGCCAGTAGTATAGTTGTGACTAACTATGGCTACACCTTC,CASSIVVTNYGYTF
TRBJ2-2,-,TRBV19,-,TGTGCCAGTACTCCGGGACACCATATGAACACCGGGGAGCTGTTTTTT,CASTPGHHMNTGELFF
TRBJ1-4,TRBD1,TRBV13,-,TGTGCCAGCAGCACGGCCTCGGACAGGAACAATGAAAAACTGTTTTTT,CASSTASDRNNEKLFF
TRBJ1-1,TRBD1,TRBV7-9,-,TGTGCCAGCAGCCTAAACAGGGGGGTTTGGTCTGAAGCTTTCTTT,CASSLNRGVWSEAFF
TRBJ2-7,TRBD2,TRBV4-1,-,TGCGCCAGCAGCCAAGATTCTGGGAGGGACTACGAGCAGTACTTC,CASSQDSGRDYEQYF
TRBJ1-1,-,TRBV27,-,TGTGCCAGCAGTCCCGTTTGGTCAGGTAACACTGAAGCTTTCTTT,CASSPVWSGNTEAFF
TRBJ2-7,-,TRBV13,-,TGTGCCAGCAGCTTTAAAGGGCGGATGACCTACGAGCAGTACTTC,CASSFKGRMTYEQYF
TRBJ2-7,-,TRBV3-1/TRBV3-2,few,TGTGCCAGCAGCCTCCGAGGGGTCGAAGAGCAGTACTTC,CASSLRGVEEQYF
TRBJ2-5,-,TRBV3-1/TRBV3-2,-,TGTGCCAGCAGCCGGAGGCACGCCGTGGAGACCCAGTACTTC,CASSRRHAVETQYF
TRBJ1-1,TRBD1,TRBV27,once,TGTGCCAGCAGTCTACGGACAGGGGGGAAGCACACTGAAGCTTTCTTT,CASSLRTGGKHTEAFF
TRBJ1-4,-,TRBV5-6,-,TGTGCCAGCAGCTTGCCCAGGACTAATGAAAAACTGTTTTTT,CASSLPRTNEKLFF
TRBJ2-7,-,TRBV4-1,-,TGCGCCAGCAGTCTACGCGATTCCTACGAGCAGTACTTC,CASSLRDSYEQYF
TRBJ2-7,TRBD1,TRBV9,-,TGTGCCAGCAGCCTCGAGGGACAGGGCTACGAGCAGTACTTC,CASSLEGQGYEQYF
TRBJ2-2,TRBD2,TRBV29-1,-,TGCAGCGTCCGGACTAGCGGAACCGGGGAGCTGTTTTTT,CSVRTSGTGELFF
TRBJ2-5,-,TRBV7-9,-,TGTGCCAGCAGCCGCGGGACCGCACAAGAGACCCAGTACTTC,CASSRGTAQETQYF
TRBJ2-7,-,TRBV6-2/TRBV6-3,-,TGTGCCAGCAGTTCCCCCCCAGGGGCACCCTACGAGCAGTACTTC,CASSSPPGAPYEQYF
TRBJ1-2,TRBD1,TRBV5-1,-,TGCGCCAGCAGCGCCGGACAGGGACAGGGGTACACCTTC,CASSAGQGQGYTF
TRBJ2-2,-,TRBV5-4,-,TGTGCCAGCAGCGCTGACATGGTCGGGGAGCTGTTTTTT,CASSADMVGELFF
TRBJ1-1,TRBD1,TRBV27,-,TGTGCCAGCAGTTTAGCCTGGACAGGGGTCCCTGAAGCTTTCTTT,CASSLAWTGVPEAFF
TRBJ2-2,-,TRBV7-2,-,TGTGCCAGCAGCTTAGCGGTAGAGCACGGGGAGCTGTTTTTT,CASSLAVEHGELFF
TRBJ2-7,-,TRBV11-2,-,TGTGCCAGCAGCTTAGCAGGGTCCTACGAGCAGTACTTC,CASSLAGSYEQYF